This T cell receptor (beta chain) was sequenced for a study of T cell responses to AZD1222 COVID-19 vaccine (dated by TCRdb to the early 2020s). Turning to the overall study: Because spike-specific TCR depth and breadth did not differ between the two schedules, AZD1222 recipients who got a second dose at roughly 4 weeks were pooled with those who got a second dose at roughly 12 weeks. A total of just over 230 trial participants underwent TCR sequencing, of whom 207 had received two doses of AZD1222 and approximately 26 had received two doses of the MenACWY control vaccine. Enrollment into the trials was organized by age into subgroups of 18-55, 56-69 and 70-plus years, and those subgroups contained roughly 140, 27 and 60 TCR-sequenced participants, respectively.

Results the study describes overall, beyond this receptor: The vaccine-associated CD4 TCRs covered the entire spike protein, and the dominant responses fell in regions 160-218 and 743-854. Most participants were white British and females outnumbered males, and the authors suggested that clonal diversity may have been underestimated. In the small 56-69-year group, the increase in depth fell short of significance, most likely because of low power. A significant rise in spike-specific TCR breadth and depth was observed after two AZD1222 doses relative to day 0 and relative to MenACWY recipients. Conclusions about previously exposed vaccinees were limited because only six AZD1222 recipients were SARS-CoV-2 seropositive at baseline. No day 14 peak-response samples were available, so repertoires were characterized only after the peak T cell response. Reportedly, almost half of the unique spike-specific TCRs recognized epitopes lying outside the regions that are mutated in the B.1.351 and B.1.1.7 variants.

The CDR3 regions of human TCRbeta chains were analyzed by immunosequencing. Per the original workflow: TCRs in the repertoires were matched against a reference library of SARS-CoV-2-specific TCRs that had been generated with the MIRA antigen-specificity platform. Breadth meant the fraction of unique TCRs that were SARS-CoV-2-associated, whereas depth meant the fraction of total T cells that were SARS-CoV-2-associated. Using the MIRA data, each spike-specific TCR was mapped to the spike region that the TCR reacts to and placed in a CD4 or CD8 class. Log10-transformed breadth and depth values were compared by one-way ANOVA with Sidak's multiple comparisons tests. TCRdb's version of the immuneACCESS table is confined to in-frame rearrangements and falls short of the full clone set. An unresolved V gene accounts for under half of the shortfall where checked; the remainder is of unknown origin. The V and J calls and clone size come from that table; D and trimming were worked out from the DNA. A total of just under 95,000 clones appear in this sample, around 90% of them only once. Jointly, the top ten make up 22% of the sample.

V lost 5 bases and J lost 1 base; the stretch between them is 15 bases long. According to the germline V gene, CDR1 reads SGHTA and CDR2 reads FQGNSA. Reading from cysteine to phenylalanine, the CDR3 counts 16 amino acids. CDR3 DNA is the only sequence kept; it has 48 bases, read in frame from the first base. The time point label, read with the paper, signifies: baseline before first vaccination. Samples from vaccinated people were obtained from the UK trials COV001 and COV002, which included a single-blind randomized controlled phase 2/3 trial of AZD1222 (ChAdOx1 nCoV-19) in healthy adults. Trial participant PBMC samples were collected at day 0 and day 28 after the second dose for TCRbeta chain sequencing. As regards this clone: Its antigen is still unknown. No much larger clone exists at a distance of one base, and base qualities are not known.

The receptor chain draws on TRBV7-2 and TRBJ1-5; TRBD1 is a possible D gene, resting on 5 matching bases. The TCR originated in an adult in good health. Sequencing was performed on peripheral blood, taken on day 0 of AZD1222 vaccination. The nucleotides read TGTGCCAGCAGCCAATTTGGGCGGGGGAGCAATCAGCCCCAGCATTTT. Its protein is CASSQFGRGSNQPQHF.